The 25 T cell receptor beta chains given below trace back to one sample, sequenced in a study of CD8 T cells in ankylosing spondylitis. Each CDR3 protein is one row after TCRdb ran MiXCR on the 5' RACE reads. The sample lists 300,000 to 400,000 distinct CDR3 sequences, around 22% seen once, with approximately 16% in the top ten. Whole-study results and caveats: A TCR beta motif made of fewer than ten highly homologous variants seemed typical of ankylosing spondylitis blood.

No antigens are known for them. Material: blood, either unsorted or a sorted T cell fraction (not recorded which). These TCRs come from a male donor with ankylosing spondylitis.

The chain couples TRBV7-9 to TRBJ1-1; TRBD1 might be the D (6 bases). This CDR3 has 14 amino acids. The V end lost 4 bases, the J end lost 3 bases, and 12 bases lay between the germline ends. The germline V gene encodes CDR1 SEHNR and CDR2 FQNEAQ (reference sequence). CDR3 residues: CASSSYAGDTEAFF. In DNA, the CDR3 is TGTGCCAGCAGCTCTTACGCAGGGGACACTGAAGCTTTCTTT.

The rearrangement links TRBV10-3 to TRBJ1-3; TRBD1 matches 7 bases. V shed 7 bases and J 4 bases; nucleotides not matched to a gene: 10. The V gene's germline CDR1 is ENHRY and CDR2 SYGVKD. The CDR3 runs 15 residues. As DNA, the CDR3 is TGTGCCATCAACCGACAGGGTTTTGGAGGAAACACCATATATTTT. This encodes CAINRQGFGGNTIYF.

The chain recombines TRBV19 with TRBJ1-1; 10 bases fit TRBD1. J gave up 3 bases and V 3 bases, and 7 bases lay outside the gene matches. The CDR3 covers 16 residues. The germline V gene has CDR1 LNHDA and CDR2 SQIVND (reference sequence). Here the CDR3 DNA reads TGTGCCAGTAGTATCCCGCCGGACAGGGGGGACACTGAAGCTTTCTTT. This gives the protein CASSIPPDRGDTEAFF.

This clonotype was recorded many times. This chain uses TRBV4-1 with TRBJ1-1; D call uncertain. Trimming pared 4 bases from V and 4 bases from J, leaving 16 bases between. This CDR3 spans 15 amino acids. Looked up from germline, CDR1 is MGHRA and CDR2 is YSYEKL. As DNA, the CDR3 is TGCGCCAGCAGCCTTCTTGGGCTAATAGGCACTGAAGCTTTCTTT. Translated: CASSLLGLIGTEAFF.

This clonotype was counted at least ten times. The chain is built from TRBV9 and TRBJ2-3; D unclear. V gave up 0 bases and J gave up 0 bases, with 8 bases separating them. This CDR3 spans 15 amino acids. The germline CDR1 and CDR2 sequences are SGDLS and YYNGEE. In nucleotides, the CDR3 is TGTGCCAGCAGCGTAGCTATGCGGAGCACAGATACGCAGTATTTT. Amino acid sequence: CASSVAMRSTDTQYF. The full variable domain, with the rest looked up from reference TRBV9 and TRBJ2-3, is DSGVTQTPKHLITATGQRVTLRCSPRSGDLSVYWYQQSLDQGLQFLIQYYNGEERAKGNILERFSAQQFPDLHSELNLSSLELGDSALYFCASSVAMRSTDTQYFGPGTRLTVL.

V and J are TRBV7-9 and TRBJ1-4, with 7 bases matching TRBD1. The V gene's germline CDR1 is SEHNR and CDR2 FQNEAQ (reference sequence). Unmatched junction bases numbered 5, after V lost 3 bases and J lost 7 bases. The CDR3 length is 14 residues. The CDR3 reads CASSFGRGAEKLFF. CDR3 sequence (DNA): TGTGCCAGCAGCTTCGGCAGGGGGGCTGAAAAACTGTTTTTT.

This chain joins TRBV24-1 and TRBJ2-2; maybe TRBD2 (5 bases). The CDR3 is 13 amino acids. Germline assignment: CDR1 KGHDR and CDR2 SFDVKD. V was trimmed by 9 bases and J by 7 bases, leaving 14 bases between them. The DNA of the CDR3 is TGTGCCACCGAGTCCCGGGCGGGCGGGGAGCTGTTTTTT. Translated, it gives CATESRAGGELFF.

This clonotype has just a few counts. DNA of the CDR3: TGTGCCAGCAGTGAATGGGACAGGGGACGCTACGAGCAGTACTTC. Translating gives CASSEWDRGRYEQYF. The gene calls are TRBV12-3 or TRBV12-4 and TRBJ2-7, with 10 positions matching TRBD1. The J segment lost 3 bases and the V segment lost 5 bases, leaving 7 bases of the junction unmatched. CDR3 length equals 15 residues.

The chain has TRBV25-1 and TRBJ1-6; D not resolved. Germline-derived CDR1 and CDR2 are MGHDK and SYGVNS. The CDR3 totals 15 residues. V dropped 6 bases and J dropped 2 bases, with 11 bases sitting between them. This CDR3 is CASSKTLTYNSPLHF. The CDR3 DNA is TGTGCCAGCAGCAAGACATTAACCTATAATTCACCCCTCCACTTT.

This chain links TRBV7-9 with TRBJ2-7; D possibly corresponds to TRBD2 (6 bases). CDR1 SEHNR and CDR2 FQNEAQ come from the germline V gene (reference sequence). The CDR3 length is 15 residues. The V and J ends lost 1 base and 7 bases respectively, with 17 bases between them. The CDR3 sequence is CASSLGAGSWYEQYF. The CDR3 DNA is TGTGCCAGCAGCTTAGGGGCGGGATCCTGGTATGAGCAGTACTTC.

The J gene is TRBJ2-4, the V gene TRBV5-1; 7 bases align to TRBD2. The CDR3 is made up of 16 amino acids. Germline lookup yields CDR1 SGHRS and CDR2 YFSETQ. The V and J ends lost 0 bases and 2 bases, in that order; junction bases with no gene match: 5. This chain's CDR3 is CASSLGGGSSKNIQYF. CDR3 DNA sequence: TGCGCCAGCAGCTTGGGTGGCGGGAGTTCCAAAAACATTCAGTACTTC.

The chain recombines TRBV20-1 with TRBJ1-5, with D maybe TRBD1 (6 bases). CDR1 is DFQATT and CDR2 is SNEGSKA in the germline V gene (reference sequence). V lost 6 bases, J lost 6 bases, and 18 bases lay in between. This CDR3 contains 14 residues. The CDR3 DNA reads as TGCAGTGCGCCTGTGGGGGGGGGCCTTCAGCCCCAGCATTTT. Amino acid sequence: CSAPVGGGLQPQHF.

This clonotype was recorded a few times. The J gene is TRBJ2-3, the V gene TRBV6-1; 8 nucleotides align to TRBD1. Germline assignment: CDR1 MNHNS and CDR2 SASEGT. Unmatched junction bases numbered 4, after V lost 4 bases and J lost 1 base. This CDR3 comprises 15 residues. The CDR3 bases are TGTGCCAGCAGTGCCAGGGGGCTCGGCACAGATACGCAGTATTTT. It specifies CASSARGLGTDTQYF.

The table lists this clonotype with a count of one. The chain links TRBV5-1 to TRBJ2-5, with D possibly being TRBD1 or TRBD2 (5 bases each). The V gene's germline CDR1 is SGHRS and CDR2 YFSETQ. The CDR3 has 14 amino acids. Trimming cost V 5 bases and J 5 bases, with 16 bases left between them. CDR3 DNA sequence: TGCGCCAGCAGAAAAGGGGTCACGGGGGAGACCCAGTACTTC. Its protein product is CASRKGVTGETQYF. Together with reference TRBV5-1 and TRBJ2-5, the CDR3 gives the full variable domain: KAGVTQTPRYLIKTRGQQVTLSCSPISGHRSVSWYQQTPGQGLQFLFEYFSETQRNKGNFPGRFSGRQFSNSRSEMNVSTLELGDSALYLCASRKGVTGETQYFGPGTRLLVL.

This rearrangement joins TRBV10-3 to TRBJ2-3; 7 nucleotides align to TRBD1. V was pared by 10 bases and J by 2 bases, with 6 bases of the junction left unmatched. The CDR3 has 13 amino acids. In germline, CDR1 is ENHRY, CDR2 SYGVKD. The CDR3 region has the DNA TGTGCCACCGCCGGGACAGTCACAGATACGCAGTATTTT. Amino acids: CATAGTVTDTQYF.

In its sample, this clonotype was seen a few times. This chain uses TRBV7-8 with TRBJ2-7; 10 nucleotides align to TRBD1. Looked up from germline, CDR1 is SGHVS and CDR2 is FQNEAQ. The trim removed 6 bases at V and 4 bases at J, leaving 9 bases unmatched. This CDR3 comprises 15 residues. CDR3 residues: CASRLRTGGSYEQYF. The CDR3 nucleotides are TGTGCCAGCAGGTTAAGGACAGGGGGAAGTTACGAGCAGTACTTC.

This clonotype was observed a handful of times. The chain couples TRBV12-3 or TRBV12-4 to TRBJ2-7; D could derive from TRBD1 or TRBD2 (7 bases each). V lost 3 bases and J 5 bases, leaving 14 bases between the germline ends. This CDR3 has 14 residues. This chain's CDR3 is CASSFSGGGDEQYF. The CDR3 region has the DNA TGTGCCAGCAGTTTCTCAGGGGGAGGGGACGAGCAGTACTTC.

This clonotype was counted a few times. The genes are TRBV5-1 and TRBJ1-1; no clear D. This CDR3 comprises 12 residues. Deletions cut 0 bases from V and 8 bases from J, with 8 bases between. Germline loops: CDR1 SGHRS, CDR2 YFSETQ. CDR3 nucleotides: TGCGCCAGCAGCTTGGTTCCGTCCGAAGCTTTCTTT. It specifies CASSLVPSEAFF.

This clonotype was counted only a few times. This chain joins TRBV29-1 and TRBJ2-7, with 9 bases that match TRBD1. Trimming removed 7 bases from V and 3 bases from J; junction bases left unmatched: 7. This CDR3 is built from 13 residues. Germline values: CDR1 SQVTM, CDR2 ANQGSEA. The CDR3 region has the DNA TGCAGCGCTGGGGGACAGGGAGTCTACGAGCAGTACTTC. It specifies CSAGGQGVYEQYF.

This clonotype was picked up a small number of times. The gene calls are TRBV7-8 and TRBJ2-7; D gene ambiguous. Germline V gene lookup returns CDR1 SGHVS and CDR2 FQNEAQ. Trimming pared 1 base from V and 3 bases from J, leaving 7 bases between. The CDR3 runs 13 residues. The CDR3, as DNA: TGTGCCAGCAGCTTAGGTGTTGGCTACGAGCAGTACTTC. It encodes CASSLGVGYEQYF.

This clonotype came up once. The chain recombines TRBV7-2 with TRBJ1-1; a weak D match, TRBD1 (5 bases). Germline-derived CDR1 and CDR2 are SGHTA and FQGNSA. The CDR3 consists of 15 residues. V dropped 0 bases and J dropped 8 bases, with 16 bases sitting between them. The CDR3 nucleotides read TGTGCCAGCAGCTTAGCCCCGGTGGGGCAGTTAGAAGCTTTCTTT. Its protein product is CASSLAPVGQLEAFF.

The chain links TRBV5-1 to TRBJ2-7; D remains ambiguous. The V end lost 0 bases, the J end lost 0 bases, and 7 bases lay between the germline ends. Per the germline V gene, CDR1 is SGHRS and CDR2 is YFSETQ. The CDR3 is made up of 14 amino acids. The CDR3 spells CASSLVGSSYEQYF. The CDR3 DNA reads TGCGCCAGCAGCTTGGTTGGCAGCTCCTACGAGCAGTACTTC.

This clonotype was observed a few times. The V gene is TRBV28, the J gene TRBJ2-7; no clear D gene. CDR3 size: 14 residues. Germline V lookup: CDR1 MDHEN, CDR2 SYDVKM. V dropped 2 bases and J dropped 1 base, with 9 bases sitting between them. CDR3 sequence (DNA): TGTGCCAGCAGTTTACGGGCAGTTTCCTACGAGCAGTACTTC. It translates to CASSLRAVSYEQYF. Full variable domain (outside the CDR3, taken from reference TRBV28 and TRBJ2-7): DVKVTQSSRYLVKRTGEKVFLECVQDMDHENMFWYRQDPGLGLRLIYFSYDVKMKEKGDIPEGYSVSREKKERFSLILESASTNQTSMYLCASSLRAVSYEQYFGPGTRLTVT.

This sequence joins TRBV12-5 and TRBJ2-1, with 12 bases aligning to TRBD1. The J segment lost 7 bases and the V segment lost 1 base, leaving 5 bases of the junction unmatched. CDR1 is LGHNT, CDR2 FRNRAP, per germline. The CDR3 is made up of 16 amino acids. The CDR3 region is CASGLGPGQGANEQFF. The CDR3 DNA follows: TGTGCTAGTGGTTTGGGGCCGGGACAGGGGGCGAATGAGCAGTTCTTC. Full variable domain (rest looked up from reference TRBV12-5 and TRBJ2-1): DARVTQTPRHKVTEMGQEVTMRCQPILGHNTVFWYRQTMMQGLELLAYFRNRAPLDDSGMPKDRFSAEMPDATLATLKIQPSEPRDSAVYFCASGLGPGQGANEQFFGPGTRLTVL.

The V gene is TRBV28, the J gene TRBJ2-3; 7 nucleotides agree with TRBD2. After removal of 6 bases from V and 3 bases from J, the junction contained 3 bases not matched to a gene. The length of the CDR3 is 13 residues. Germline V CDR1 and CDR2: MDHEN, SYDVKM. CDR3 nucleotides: TGTGCCAGCAGAGAACTAGCGACAGATACGCAGTATTTT. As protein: CASRELATDTQYF.